This TCR beta chain was found in a study of cytomegalovirus exposure and HLA in healthy donors. Deletions cut 4 bases from V and 2 bases from J, with 12 bases between. CDR1 is SGHRS, CDR2 YFSETQ, per germline. CDR3 length equals 14 residues. Study-level results: According to a later analysis, donors in an Asian-associated ancestry cluster reportedly had fewer N-insertions than the approximately 670-donor mean.

Researchers ran the PCR with 60 Vbeta and 13 Jbeta primers. Profiling relied on immunoSEQ multiplex PCR, and the TCRdb table lists in-frame clones only, not all of them. The sample gives 150,000 to 200,000 clones, 81% of which show up once; more than 1.5% is in the top ten. Details on this clone: Its cognate antigen is unknown.

The genes are TRBV5-1 and TRBJ2-5, with D tentatively TRBD2 (5 bases). The TCR sequence derives from a man aged 18 to 29 in good health and CMV-seronegative. Sequenced material: PBMCs. The CDR3 region is CASSRWTGQETQYF. CDR3 nucleotides: TGCGCCAGCAGCCGGTGGACGGGACAAGAGACCCAGTACTTC.